This T cell receptor beta chain is from a study of T cells after yellow fever vaccination. Study results and limitations: Abundant bulk-population clonotypes could contaminate the FACS-sorted repertoires.

From the 5' RACE reads, TCRdb called clonotypes with MiXCR, one entry per CDR3 protein. The data show 450,000 to 600,000 distinct CDR3 sequences, with roughly 14% seen just once and around an eighth held by the top ten. Germline lookup yields CDR1 SGHRS and CDR2 YFSETQ. The CDR3 loop spans 13 amino acids. The V gene lost 4 bases and the J gene lost 5 bases, with 12 bases spanning the gap. This clonotype has just a few counts. The antigen is undetermined. This sequence joins TRBV5-1 and TRBJ2-5; D is uncertain. The source of this sequence is a man younger than 40 who received the YFV17D yellow fever vaccine. Sequencing used PBMCs, obtained on the day of the yellow fever booster vaccination. In DNA form, the CDR3 reads TGCGCCAGCAGCCCCACCGTTTGGGAGACCCAGTACTTC. Amino acid sequence: CASSPTVWETQYF.